These T cell receptor beta chains were read from a single sample in a study of T cells in Graves' hyperthyroidism and ophthalmopathy. In TCRdb, the multiplex PCR reads were re-called with MiXCR into one record per CDR3 protein. The data show 690,000 or so distinct CDR3 sequences, roughly 20% seen once. Sample: blood. The receptors were gathered from a woman aged 50 to 60 with Graves' hyperthyroidism that later progressed to Graves' ophthalmopathy. CDR3s include the opening cysteine and the closing phenylalanine or tryptophan. D genes are given only for firm matches. The listing skips clone size in some rows; elsewhere it reads once, few, many or a size class.

TRBV11-2	-	TRBJ1-2	TRBD1	TGTGCCAGCAGCTTTACAAACGACAGGGACTACACCTTC	CASSFTNDRDYTF
TRBV6-9	few	TRBJ2-6	-	TGTGCCAGCAGTTACGGGACACCTGGGGGGGCCAACGTCCTGACTTTC	CASSYGTPGGANVLTF
TRBV10-3	many	TRBJ2-7	TRBD2	TGTGCCATCAGTGGGACCCTAGCGGGCGAGCCCCCCGAGCAGTACTTC	CAISGTLAGEPPEQYF
TRBV2	-	TRBJ2-7	-	TGTGCCACCTTACACCCCCCCCTCTACGAGCAGTACTTC	CATLHPPLYEQYF
TRBV20-1	few	TRBJ2-1	TRBD2	TGCAGTACCTACGGACTAGCGGGGGGGAGAAATGAGCAGTTCTTC	CSTYGLAGGRNEQFF
TRBV15	-	TRBJ1-2	TRBD1	TGTGCCACCAGCAGAGTACGGGACAGTAACTATGGCTACACCTTC	CATSRVRDSNYGYTF
TRBV12-3/TRBV12-4	many	TRBJ1-6	TRBD1	TGTGCCAGCACCGGTGACAGGGGCTACAATTCACCCCTCCACTTT	CASTGDRGYNSPLHF
TRBV12-3/TRBV12-4	many	TRBJ2-7	TRBD1	TGTGCCAGCAGCCCTCCGGACAGGGGGCAATACGAGCAGTACTTC	CASSPPDRGQYEQYF
TRBV29-1	-	TRBJ1-2	-	TGCAGCGTTGGAGGCGACTATGGCTACACCTTC	CSVGGDYGYTF
TRBV4-1	-	TRBJ1-1	-	TGCGCCAGCAGCCAAGTCGGGGGGGCAACTGAAGCTTTCTTT	CASSQVGGATEAFF
TRBV11-2	many	TRBJ2-2	TRBD1	TGTGCCAGCAGCAAAACCGGGACAGCGAACACCGGGGAGCTGTTTTTT	CASSKTGTANTGELFF
TRBV15	-	TRBJ2-1	-	TGTGCCACCAGCAGAGAGGCAGACGACAATGAGCAGTTCTTC	CATSREADDNEQFF
TRBV30	many	TRBJ1-1	TRBD1	TGTGCCTGGACTATGGGGACAGGGAAAACTGAAGCTTTCTTT	CAWTMGTGKTEAFF
TRBV10-3	-	TRBJ1-1	-	TGTGCCATCACCAGGGGTCAGGACACTGAAGCTTTCTTT	CAITRGQDTEAFF
TRBV5-1	many	TRBJ1-3	TRBD1	TGCGCCAGCAGCCAGGGGGGCAGCATTTCTGGAAACACCATATATTTT	CASSQGGSISGNTIYF
TRBV19	-	TRBJ1-1	TRBD1	TGTGCCAGTAGTATCGTGGGACAGGGGATTCGGAACACTGAAGCTTTCTTT	CASSIVGQGIRNTEAFF
TRBV5-1	few	TRBJ2-5	TRBD1	TGCGCCAGCAGCTTGGCCTTTGGACAGGGGGAAGAGACCCAGTACTTC	CASSLAFGQGEETQYF
TRBV6-1	many	TRBJ1-4	TRBD1	TGTGCCAGCAGTGACCCCGCAGGGGGAACTAATGAAAAACTGTTTTTT	CASSDPAGGTNEKLFF
TRBV12-3/TRBV12-4	many	TRBJ1-2	TRBD1	TGTGCCAGCAGTTTAAGCCTACCTCAGGACAGGAAGGGTAACTATGGCTACACCTTC	CASSLSLPQDRKGNYGYTF
TRBV18	many	TRBJ1-4	-	TGTGCCAGCTCACCACCGGACGGGATTAATGAAAAACTGTTTTTT	CASSPPDGINEKLFF
TRBV5-1	many	TRBJ2-5	-	TGTGCCAGCAGCTTAGTCGAGACCCAGTACTTC	CASSLVETQYF
TRBV5-6	few	TRBJ2-1	-	TGTGCCAGCAGCGCGGACGTGTCCGCTCGCAATGAGCAGTTCTTC	CASSADVSARNEQFF
TRBV6-1	many	TRBJ1-2	TRBD1	TGTGCCAGCAGTGAGGCAGGGGGCGGGTATGGCTACACCTTC	CASSEAGGGYGYTF
TRBV2	few	TRBJ1-1	TRBD1	TGTGCCAGCAGTGAAGGGGCCAACAGGGGGCATTCTGAAGCTTTCTTT	CASSEGANRGHSEAFF
TRBV18	many	TRBJ1-1	-	TGTGCCAGCTCACCGACAAAGCTCGCTGAAGCTTTCTTT	CASSPTKLAEAFF
TRBV18	many	TRBJ2-5	-	TGTGCCAGCTCACCACCGGACCGGCCCCAGTACTTC	CASSPPDRPQYF
TRBV6-1	many	TRBJ1-1	-	TGTGCCAGCAGTGAGACTCCGGGACAAACTTTGAACACTGAAGCTTTCTTT	CASSETPGQTLNTEAFF
TRBV19	once	TRBJ2-6	-	TGTGCCAGTAGTCCACAACGAATCGGGGTGACGAGCTCTGGGGCCAACGTCCTGACTTTC	CASSPQRIGVTSSGANVLTF
TRBV7-8	-	TRBJ1-1	TRBD1	TGTGCCAGCAGCTTGCAGGGGGTGCGGAGAACTGAAGCTTTCTTT	CASSLQGVRRTEAFF
TRBV20-1	-	TRBJ2-3	-	TGCAGTGCTAGCAGGGGGGGGCAGGGAGATACGCAGTATTTT	CSASRGGQGDTQYF
TRBV14	few	TRBJ2-1	-	TGTGCCAGCAGCCAAGCTGGGGTTGGGGGCTACAATGAGCAGTTCTTC	CASSQAGVGGYNEQFF
TRBV27	once	TRBJ1-2	TRBD1	TGTGCCAGCAGGGCTATCCGGGACAGTAATCAGGACTACACCTTC	CASRAIRDSNQDYTF
TRBV12-3/TRBV12-4	many	TRBJ1-6	-	TGTGCCAGCAGTTTATCCCTGGATTCACCCCTCCACTTT	CASSLSLDSPLHF
TRBV29-1	few	TRBJ2-2	TRBD2	TGCAGCACCGCGGGGGGCGGGACCGGGGAGCTGTTTTTT	CSTAGGGTGELFF
TRBV5-1	-	TRBJ2-2	TRBD1	TGCGCCAGCAGACCGGACAGGGCCACCGGGGAGCTGTTTTTT	CASRPDRATGELFF
TRBV4-2	few	TRBJ2-5	TRBD2	TGTGCCAGCAGCCAAGAGGTAGCGGGGGCACCCGGGGAAGAGACCCAGTACTTC	CASSQEVAGAPGEETQYF
TRBV6-1	-	TRBJ2-3	TRBD1	TGTGCCAGCAAACTTCCGGGGACAGGATTGGATACGCAGTATTTT	CASKLPGTGLDTQYF
TRBV7-9	few	TRBJ1-1	-	TGTGCCAGCAGTCAAAGTGCGGGTTTCAGTACTGAAGCTTTCTTT	CASSQSAGFSTEAFF
TRBV27	-	TRBJ1-2	TRBD1	TGTGCCAGCAGTTTATCGATCCGGGACAGCGAATCCTATGGCTACACCTTC	CASSLSIRDSESYGYTF
TRBV20-1	few	TRBJ1-5	TRBD1	TGCAGTGCTAGGGGACAGGGTCCTCAGCCCCAGCATTTT	CSARGQGPQPQHF
TRBV19	once	TRBJ1-2	TRBD1	TGTGCCAGTAACCGACAGGGGGCGGAGATAGGTGGCTACACCTTC	CASNRQGAEIGGYTF
TRBV19	few	TRBJ2-1	TRBD1	TGTGCCAGTAGTGAAGGACAGGGGAGATACAATGAGCAGTTCTTC	CASSEGQGRYNEQFF
TRBV6-1	few	TRBJ1-1	-	TGTGCCAGCGGAAACCATAAGTCTGGTTTCGGCACTGAAGCTTTCTTT	CASGNHKSGFGTEAFF
TRBV19	many	TRBJ1-2	-	TGTGCCAGTAGTATAATGGCGGGGAGTTACTATGGCTACACCTTC	CASSIMAGSYYGYTF
TRBV11-3	-	TRBJ2-3	-	TGTGCCAGCAGCTTAGACGGCAGGAGCACAGATACGCAGTATTTT	CASSLDGRSTDTQYF
TRBV29-1	few	TRBJ2-1	TRBD2	TGCAGCGTGAATAGCGGGGGGACCGAGCAGTTCTTC	CSVNSGGTEQFF
TRBV3-1	many	TRBJ2-3	-	TGTGCCAGCAGCCAGGGCCGGACCACAGATACGCAGTATTTT	CASSQGRTTDTQYF
TRBV4-1	few	TRBJ1-4	-	TGCGCCAGCAGCCAGATGGCGGGCAGGGAACGTTTTCCTAATGAAAAACTGTTTTTT	CASSQMAGRERFPNEKLFF
TRBV3-1	-	TRBJ1-2	TRBD1	TGTGCCAGCATAGGACAGGGTACAGGCTACACCTTC	CASIGQGTGYTF
TRBV2	few	TRBJ2-2	-	TGTGCCACCAATAGGCTAGTCTTGACCGGGGAGCTGTTTTTT	CATNRLVLTGELFF
TRBV9	few	TRBJ2-6	TRBD2	TGTGCCAGCAGCGTAGATGGGGGAGGGTCTGGGGCCAACGTCCTGACTTTC	CASSVDGGGSGANVLTF
TRBV10-1	few	TRBJ1-2	TRBD1	TGCGCCAGCAGTGAGACCCGGGACAGCAACTATGGCTACACCTTC	CASSETRDSNYGYTF
TRBV6-1	few	TRBJ2-1	-	TGTGCCAGCACAGGGGCCCAGGTTCCCGGAGCTTCCTACAATGAGCAGTTCTTC	CASTGAQVPGASYNEQFF
TRBV4-1	-	TRBJ1-1	-	TGCGCCAGCAGCTCTCCGGATGTGAACACTGAAGCTTTCTTT	CASSSPDVNTEAFF